The 21 T cell receptor beta chains listed next were all sequenced from one sample in a study of vaccination and CD4 T cells after COVID-19. An Oncomine TCR Beta short-read assay was used to sequence the DNA from cultured CD4+ T cells. TCRdb reprocessed the PCR reads with MiXCR, giving one entry per CDR3 protein. This sample has some 18,000 distinct CDR3 sequences, with approximately 52% found just once. The antigens for these receptors are not known. As to treatment: 10-day PBMC culture with coronavirus spike peptide pools or control peptides (ViraFEST assay). The sequences come from CD4+ T cells from blood, cultured in vitro, collected after SARS-CoV-2 vaccination. The receptors were sampled from a human donor who had recovered from COVID-19.

This rearrangement joins TRBV4-1 to TRBJ2-7, with a weak D call TRBD1 (6 bases). The ends were cut back, 4 bases at V and 4 bases at J, with 17 bases in the middle. CDR1 is MGHRA and CDR2 is YSYEKL in the germline V gene. CDR3 length: 15 amino acids. This CDR3 reads CASSRGEGVGYEQYF. In DNA form, the CDR3 reads TGCGCCAGCAGCCGCGGCGAGGGGGTGGGGTACGAGCAGTACTTC.

This sequence joins TRBV12-3 or TRBV12-4 and TRBJ2-7; 9 nucleotides agree with TRBD1. J was trimmed by 4 bases and V by 5 bases; bases with no gene match: 3. This CDR3 has 13 residues. The CDR3 protein is CASSLGQGYEQYF. DNA of the CDR3: TGTGCCAGCAGTCTAGGACAGGGGTACGAGCAGTACTTC.

The V and J genes are TRBV20-1 and TRBJ1-5; TRBD1 might be the D (6 bases). Germline V gene lookup returns CDR1 DFQATT and CDR2 SNEGSKA (reference sequence). V was pared by 6 bases and J by 2 bases, with 11 bases between. The CDR3 totals 13 residues. The CDR3 is CSAVRQGNQPQHF. CDR3 nucleotides: TGCAGTGCGGTACGACAGGGCAATCAGCCCCAGCATTTT.

The CDR3 loop reads CASSLAQSSGGAIQYF. In nucleotides, the CDR3 is TGTGCCAGCAGCTTAGCGCAATCTAGCGGGGGCGCCATTCAGTACTTC. This chain joins TRBV7-2 and TRBJ2-4; 10 bases line up with TRBD2. Trimming at V came to 0 bases and at J to 9 bases, leaving 8 bases not matched to a gene. Germline CDR1 is SGHTA and CDR2 is FQGNSA. This CDR3 contains 16 residues.

By frequency in the sample, this clonotype is medium-sized (0.01 to 0.1%). DNA for the CDR3: TGCAGTGCAAAGACTAGCGGGAGGGCCGGAGGCACAGATACGCAGTATTTT. Amino acid sequence: CSAKTSGRAGGTDTQYF. The V gene is TRBV20-1, the J gene TRBJ2-3, with TRBD2 identical over 14 bases. Trimming removed 6 bases from V and 1 base from J; junction bases left unmatched: 9. Germline values: CDR1 DFQATT, CDR2 SNEGSKA (reference sequence). This CDR3 spans 17 amino acids.

V usage is TRBV7-3 and J usage is TRBJ2-3, with 8 bases that match TRBD2. The CDR3 consists of 15 residues. Looked up from germline, CDR1 is SGHTA and CDR2 is FQGTGA. V shed 0 bases, J shed 4 bases, and the junction held 3 bases outside the gene matches. The CDR3 protein is CASSLTRGGPDTQYF. CDR3 nucleotides: TGTGCCAGCAGCTTAACTCGGGGGGGCCCAGATACGCAGTATTTT.

The chain joins TRBV11-1 to TRBJ2-5; 10 nucleotides line up with TRBD2. V lost 5 bases to trimming and J lost 2 bases; unmatched junction nucleotides: 11. The CDR3 has 17 amino acids. Germline CDR1 SGHAT, CDR2 FQDESV (reference sequence). The CDR3 DNA sequence: TGTGCCAGCAGCGTCGGGGGACTAGCGCAACTACAAGAGACCCAGTACTTC. This codes for CASSVGGLAQLQETQYF.

The V gene is TRBV14, the J gene TRBJ1-2; D remains ambiguous. The germline V gene has CDR1 SGHDN and CDR2 FVKESK. V shed 4 bases and J shed 7 bases, with 19 bases lying between them. The CDR3 is 15 amino acids. The CDR3 DNA reads TGTGCCAGCAGCCTGCGGACGGCCGGTTCGGGTGGCTACACCTTC. Encoded protein: CASSLRTAGSGGYTF.

This chain uses TRBV20-1 with TRBJ2-2; 8 nucleotides line up with TRBD2. CDR1 and CDR2 from the germline V gene are DFQATT and SNEGSKA (reference sequence). V lost 3 bases, J lost 2 bases, and 14 bases stayed unmatched. The CDR3 consists of 18 residues. Written as DNA, the CDR3 is TGCAGTGCTAGGGTGGCCAAGTCTAGCGGGCTTAACACCGGGGAGCTGTTTTTT. It yields the protein CSARVAKSSGLNTGELFF.

This chain links TRBV10-3 with TRBJ1-3; perhaps TRBD1 as D (5 bases). Trimming cost V 3 bases and J 3 bases, with 12 bases left between them. The germline V gene has CDR1 ENHRY and CDR2 SYGVKD. The CDR3 has 15 residues. CDR3 DNA sequence: TGTGCCATCAGTGAAGGGGAAAGGGGTGGAAACACCATATATTTT. Its protein product is CAISEGERGGNTIYF.

The chain links TRBV6-1 to TRBJ2-7, with 13 bases identical to TRBD2. Germline values: CDR1 MNHNS, CDR2 SASEGT. V shed 6 bases and J 2 bases; nucleotides not matched to a gene: 10. The CDR3 has 17 amino acids. The chain's CDR3 is CASSTGTSGAQTYEQYF. The DNA of the CDR3 is TGTGCCAGCAGCACCGGGACTAGCGGGGCCCAGACCTACGAGCAGTACTTC.

The V call is TRBV20-1, the J call TRBJ1-1; the D gene is possibly TRBD1 (5 bases). Germline V gives CDR1 DFQATT, CDR2 SNEGSKA (reference sequence). V lost 5 bases, J lost 1 base, and 14 bases lay in between. CDR3 length: 14 amino acids. DNA of the CDR3: TGCAGTGCTGGGACGGAGAACAGGAACACTGAAGCTTTCTTT. It encodes CSAGTENRNTEAFF.

J is TRBJ1-1 and V is TRBV20-1, with 8 bases that match TRBD1. The CDR3 totals 15 residues. J was trimmed by 0 bases and V by 1 base; bases with no gene match: 4. Germline loops: CDR1 DFQATT, CDR2 SNEGSKA (reference sequence). This CDR3 reads CSARARQGMNTEAFF. For the CDR3, the DNA is TGCAGTGCTAGAGCCCGACAGGGGATGAACACTGAAGCTTTCTTT.

The genes are TRBV5-4 and TRBJ1-2; a possible D gene is TRBD1 (5 bases). There are 12 residues in the CDR3. Deletions cut 4 bases from V and 5 bases from J, with 9 bases between. The V gene's germline CDR1 is SGHNT and CDR2 YYREEE (reference sequence). CDR3: CASSGDRYGYTF. The CDR3 DNA sequence: TGTGCCAGCAGCGGGGACCGTTATGGCTACACCTTC.

This clonotype was found a few times. The V call is TRBV7-8, the J call TRBJ1-1, with TRBD1 matching over 9 bases. The ends lost 5 bases at V and 5 bases at J; junction bases unmatched: 6. CDR1 SGHVS and CDR2 FQNEAQ come from the germline V gene. The CDR3 spans 14 residues. CDR3 DNA: TGTGCCAGCAGCCCGAGGGACAGGGATACTGAAGCTTTCTTT. Translating gives CASSPRDRDTEAFF.

This chain connects TRBV6-2 or TRBV6-3 to TRBJ2-7; TRBD1 matches at 12 bases. From germline, CDR1 is MNHEY and CDR2 SVGEGT. The CDR3 has 15 residues. Unmatched junction bases numbered 8, after V lost 6 bases and J lost 5 bases. The DNA of the CDR3 is TGTGCCAGCAGGTCGCCGGGACAGGGGGCTCACGAGCAGTACTTC. Encoded protein: CASRSPGQGAHEQYF.

The chain carries TRBV10-3 and TRBJ2-3, with D possibly matching TRBD2 (6 bases). Trimming removed 6 bases from V and 1 base from J, with 17 bases in between. The germline V gene has CDR1 ENHRY and CDR2 SYGVKD. The CDR3 covers 16 residues. CDR3 sequence: CAIRRTREDRTDTQYF. The CDR3 coding sequence is TGTGCCATCAGGCGGACGAGGGAGGATCGCACAGATACGCAGTATTTT.

This clonotype has more than one count but fewer than ten. The V call is TRBV20-1, the J call TRBJ1-2, with D hard to call. This CDR3 has 12 residues. Germline assignment: CDR1 DFQATT and CDR2 SNEGSKA (reference sequence). Between the trimmed V and J ends, which lost 3 bases and 7 bases, there was a span of 12 bases. The CDR3 loop is CSASTQEGGYTF. The CDR3, as DNA: TGCAGTGCTAGTACCCAGGAGGGTGGCTACACCTTC.

The gene calls are TRBV20-1 and TRBJ2-5; 7 bases line up with TRBD2. Germline-derived CDR1 and CDR2 are DFQATT and SNEGSKA (reference sequence). This CDR3 has 13 amino acids. Trimming took 6 bases from V and 6 from J; bases not matched to a gene: 10. The CDR3 region is CSAGTTHSQTQYF. The CDR3 DNA sequence: TGCAGTGCCGGGACTACCCATTCCCAGACCCAGTACTTC.

This clonotype was seen more than once but under ten times. The rearrangement uses TRBV15 and TRBJ2-2, with 9 bases identical to TRBD1. V shed 3 bases and J 7 bases; nucleotides not matched to a gene: 9. Germline lookup yields CDR1 LNHNV and CDR2 YYDKDF (reference sequence). This CDR3 has 16 residues. Written as DNA, the CDR3 is TGTGCCACCAGCAGCCAAAGGACAGGGGTCGACGGGGAGCTGTTTTTT. Translated, it gives CATSSQRTGVDGELFF. The variable domain in full, with the rest retrieved from reference TRBV15 and TRBJ2-2, is DAMVIQNPRYQVTQFGKPVTLSCSQTLNHNVMYWYQQKSSQAPKLLFHYYDKDFNNEADTPDNFQSRRPNTSFCFLDIRSPGLGDTAMYLCATSSQRTGVDGELFFGEGSRLTVL.

This chain links TRBV28 with TRBJ1-5; D unclear. Germline V gene data show CDR1 as MDHEN and CDR2 as SYDVKM. The germline V and J ends were trimmed by 5 bases and 4 bases, with 6 bases remaining between them. The length of the CDR3 is 12 residues. The CDR3 DNA reads as TGTGCCAGCAGTCCACCGAATCAGCCCCAGCATTTT. Protein product: CASSPPNQPQHF.